Following are 26 T cell receptor beta chains from one sample sequenced in a study of monozygotic twins with inflammatory bowel disease. TCRdb reprocessed the 5' RACE reads; each CDR3 protein has one entry and no DNA is given. This repertoire comprises a few hundred thousand distinct CDR3 sequences; its ten largest clones make up around 2.6%. The sequencing sample was made of blood. These receptors all stem from a human donor with ulcerative colitis or Crohn's disease, or a healthy co-twin of an affected twin (not recorded which).

The chain recombines TRBV20-1 with TRBJ1-6; TCRdb selects TRBD1, and the lack of DNA leaves this call unchecked. The CDR3 consists of 16 residues. Germline V gene sequence: CDR1 DFQATT, CDR2 SNEGSKA (reference sequence). CDR3 protein: CSARTGGRGRNSPLHF.

The V gene is TRBV6-5, the J gene TRBJ2-2; TCRdb selects TRBD1, and the lack of DNA leaves this call unchecked. The CDR3 has 18 residues. Germline V gene data show CDR1 as MNHEY and CDR2 as SVGAGI. This CDR3 reads CASRISGAQSEGTGELFF.

The rearrangement joins TRBV4-1 to TRBJ1-1. Germline V CDR1 and CDR2: MGHRA, YSYEKL. The CDR3 extends over 15 amino acids. The CDR3 protein is CASSQALTWNTEAFF.

The chain recombines TRBV20-1 with TRBJ1-1. Germline CDR1 and CDR2: DFQATT and SNEGSKA (reference sequence). The CDR3 contains 11 residues. The CDR3 sequence is CSASVNTEAFF.

The chain joins TRBV7-2 to TRBJ1-1; there is no DNA to check the TCRdb D call of TRBD1. Germline assignment: CDR1 SGHTA and CDR2 FQGNSA. This CDR3 is 17 amino acids long. The CDR3 spells CASSLQGQGVLNTEAFF.

The V call is TRBV20-1, the J call TRBJ2-7; TCRdb names TRBD1, which stays unverified in the absence of DNA. The CDR3 contains 14 residues. The germline V gene encodes CDR1 DFQATT and CDR2 SNEGSKA (reference sequence). CDR3 sequence reads: CSAPGGARSYEQYF.

The chain uses TRBV6-2 or TRBV6-3 and TRBJ1-5; the D gene TCRdb calls, TRBD1, cannot be checked with no DNA. Germline loops: CDR1 MNHEY, CDR2 SVGEGT. CDR3 size: 15 residues. The CDR3 region is CASSVPTGGHQPQHF.

The chain combines TRBV24-1 with TRBJ2-7. The CDR3 length is 14 residues. CDR1 KGHDR and CDR2 SFDVKD come from the germline V gene. The CDR3 loop reads CATKGSRSSYEQYF.

The chain carries TRBV7-3 and TRBJ1-2; TCRdb's assignment of TRBD1 cannot be checked, as there is no DNA. The CDR3 totals 14 residues. CDR1 and CDR2 from the germline V gene are SGHTA and FQGTGA. The CDR3 loop is CASSPGGGSYGYTF.

The chain uses TRBV29-1 and TRBJ2-7; TCRdb picks TRBD1, but there is no DNA to check that call. The length of the CDR3 is 13 residues. Looked up from germline, CDR1 is SQVTM and CDR2 is ANQGSEA. The CDR3: CSVADSRSYEQYF.

The chain employs TRBV19 and TRBJ1-5. Germline CDR1 reads LNHDA; CDR2 reads SQIVND (reference sequence). The CDR3 is made up of 14 amino acids. The CDR3 sequence is CASSIPRESQPQHF.

The chain uses TRBV30 and TRBJ1-4; TCRdb selects TRBD1, and the lack of DNA leaves this call unchecked. The CDR3 consists of 13 residues. CDR1 is GTSNPN, CDR2 SVGIG, per germline (reference sequence). The CDR3 region is CAWSGGANEKLFF.

V and J are TRBV4-3 and TRBJ1-5; the TCRdb D gene call, TRBD1, has no DNA to confirm it. The CDR3 consists of 17 residues. Germline lookup yields CDR1 LGHNA and CDR2 YSLEER. This chain's CDR3 is CASSQDWGQGGNQPQHF.

The chain joins TRBV7-6 to TRBJ2-7; TCRdb lists TRBD1, though no DNA is available to test this call. CDR3 length equals 16 residues. The germline V gene has CDR1 SGHVS and CDR2 FNYEAQ. The CDR3: CASSLGYWGQGYEQYF.

This chain connects TRBV5-1 to TRBJ1-1; the TRBD1 assignment by TCRdb is unverifiable without DNA. Germline-derived CDR1 and CDR2 are SGHRS and YFSETQ. The CDR3 runs 13 residues. The CDR3 is CASRIQGVTEAFF.

The rearrangement uses TRBV9 and TRBJ2-3; TCRdb selects TRBD1, and the lack of DNA leaves this call unchecked. CDR3 length: 13 amino acids. Germline CDR1 SGDLS, CDR2 YYNGEE. CDR3 sequence: CASSVTGKDTQYF.

This chain connects TRBV6-2 or TRBV6-3 to TRBJ2-1. CDR1 MNHEY and CDR2 SVGEGT come from the germline V gene. This CDR3 is 13 amino acids long. CDR3 protein: CASSYFVTIEQFF.

The chain is built from TRBV27 and TRBJ1-2; as DNA is missing, the TRBD1 call by TCRdb cannot be tested. Germline CDR1 is MNHEY and CDR2 is SMNVEV (reference sequence). The CDR3 covers 17 residues. The CDR3 here is CASSRTGGAFPNYGYTF.

The rearrangement uses TRBV7-2 and TRBJ2-5; TCRdb reports TRBD1, a call that lacks DNA to check it against. Germline loops: CDR1 SGHTA, CDR2 FQGNSA. The length of the CDR3 is 14 residues. CDR3: CASGYPGKQETQYF.

CDR3 in amino acids: CASCTTSGDQPQHF. This chain connects TRBV12-3 or TRBV12-4 to TRBJ1-5; TCRdb picks TRBD1, but there is no DNA to check that call. This CDR3 region has 14 residues.

J is TRBJ2-1 and V is TRBV6-1; TCRdb gives TRBD1 as the D gene, but with no DNA this cannot be confirmed. CDR1 and CDR2 from the germline V gene are MNHNS and SASEGT. The CDR3 extends over 15 amino acids. Here the CDR3 reads CASNPLGTSYNEQFF.

This chain uses TRBV27 with TRBJ2-3; TCRdb's D call of TRBD1 is untestable without DNA. The CDR3 totals 16 residues. The germline CDR1 and CDR2 sequences are MNHEY and SMNVEV (reference sequence). CDR3 residues: CASGDRGGAGTDTQYF.

The rearrangement joins TRBV3-1 to TRBJ1-1. The CDR3 is made up of 12 amino acids. Germline lookup yields CDR1 LGHDT and CDR2 YNNKEL (reference sequence). The CDR3 sequence is CASSPGTFRAFF.

The rearrangement links TRBV7-9 to TRBJ2-7; TCRdb returns TRBD1, unconfirmable since there is no DNA. This CDR3 is built from 13 residues. Germline V gene lookup returns CDR1 SEHNR and CDR2 FQNEAQ (reference sequence). The CDR3 spells CASGQGDLYEQYF.

The chain carries TRBV5-1 and TRBJ2-1; TCRdb designates TRBD2, a call that cannot be tested without DNA. This CDR3 is built from 15 residues. The V gene's germline CDR1 is SGHRS and CDR2 YFSETQ. The CDR3 loop is CASSLGRGARNEQFF.

The chain links TRBV10-3 to TRBJ2-5; as DNA is missing, the TRBD1 call by TCRdb cannot be tested. Germline V gene lookup returns CDR1 ENHRY and CDR2 SYGVKD. The CDR3 is 12 amino acids. The CDR3 is CATGQTQETQYF.